Given below is one TCR beta chain in context. Its matching antigen is unknown. CDR3 size: 13 residues. Germline-derived CDR1 and CDR2 are MNHNY and SVGAGI (reference sequence). Profiled with immunoSEQ multiplex PCR; TCRdb holds only in-frame clones, not every one. The sample has roughly 110,000 clones, under 95% seen once. The data were obtained in a study of OX40 agonist ivuxolimab in advanced cancers. Study at large: Of the participants, roughly 40% had some prior anti-PD-1, anti-PD-L1 or anti-CTLA-4 therapy, which was allowed.

General observations from the study: Clonal expansion in partial responders at 0.1-3.0 mg/kg ranked among the lowest.

The receptor comes from an adult with an advanced solid tumor such as melanoma, head and neck, liver or kidney cancer. The sequencing here drew on CD4+ or CD8+ T cells sorted from blood, taken in a trial of the OX40 agonist ivuxolimab. This chain connects TRBV6-6 to TRBJ2-5; 8 bases fit TRBD1. TRBJ2-7 matches the DNA end more closely, so the J call is doubtful. The CDR3 DNA is TGTGCCAGCGGGGGACAGGCTATCTACGAGCAGTACTTC. This translates into CASGGQAIYEQYF.